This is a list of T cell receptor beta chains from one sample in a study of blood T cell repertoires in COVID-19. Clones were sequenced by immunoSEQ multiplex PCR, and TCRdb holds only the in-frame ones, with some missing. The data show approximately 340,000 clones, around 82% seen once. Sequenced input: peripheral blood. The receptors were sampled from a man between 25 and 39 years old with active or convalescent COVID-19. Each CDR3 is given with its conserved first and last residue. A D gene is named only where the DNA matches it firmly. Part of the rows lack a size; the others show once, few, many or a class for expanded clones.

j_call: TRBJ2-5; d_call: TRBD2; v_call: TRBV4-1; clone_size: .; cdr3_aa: CASRILGGNQETQYF; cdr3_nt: TGCGCCAGCCGCATCCTGGGGGGGAACCAAGAGACCCAGTACTTC
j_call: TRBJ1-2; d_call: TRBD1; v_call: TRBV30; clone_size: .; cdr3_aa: CAWSVRQGGDYGYTF; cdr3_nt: TGTGCCTGGAGTGTACGACAGGGTGGCGACTATGGCTACACCTTC
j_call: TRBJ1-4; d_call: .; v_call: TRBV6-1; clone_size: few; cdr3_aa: CASSEVDSGYEKLFF; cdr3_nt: TGTGCCAGCAGTGAAGTCGACAGCGGGTATGAAAAACTGTTTTTT
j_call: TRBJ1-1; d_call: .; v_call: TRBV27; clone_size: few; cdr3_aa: CASSSQVNTEAFF; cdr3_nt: TGTGCCAGCAGTTCCCAGGTGAACACTGAAGCTTTCTTT
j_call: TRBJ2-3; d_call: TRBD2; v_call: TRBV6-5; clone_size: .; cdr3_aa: CASNREVITDTQYF; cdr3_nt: TGTGCCAGCAACCGGGAGGTAATCACCGATACGCAGTATTTT
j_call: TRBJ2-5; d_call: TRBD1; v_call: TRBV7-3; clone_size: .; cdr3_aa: CASSSGTGVKETQYF; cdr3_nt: TGTGCCAGCAGCTCGGGGACAGGGGTAAAAGAGACCCAGTACTTC
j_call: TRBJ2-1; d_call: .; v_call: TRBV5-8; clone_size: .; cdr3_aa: CASGPGLTTYNEQFF; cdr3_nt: TGTGCCAGCGGCCCGGGACTGACTACCTACAATGAGCAGTTCTTC
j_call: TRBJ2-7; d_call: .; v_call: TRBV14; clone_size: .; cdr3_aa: CASSGPAGMVEQYF; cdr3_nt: TGTGCCAGCAGCGGTCCCGCCGGTATGGTCGAGCAGTACTTC
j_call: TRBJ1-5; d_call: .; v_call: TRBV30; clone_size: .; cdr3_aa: CAWSISQGNQPQHF; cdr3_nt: TGTGCCTGGAGTATCTCCCAGGGCAACCAGCCCCAGCATTTT
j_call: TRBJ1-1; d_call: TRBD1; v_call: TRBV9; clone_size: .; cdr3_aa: CASSVGGTGHTEAFF; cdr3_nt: TGTGCCAGCAGCGTAGGGGGGACAGGGCACACTGAAGCTTTCTTT
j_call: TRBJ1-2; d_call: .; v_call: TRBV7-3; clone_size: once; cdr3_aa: CASSSGPPVGAYYGYTF; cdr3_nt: TGTGCCAGCAGCTCAGGGCCCCCGGTTGGGGCTTACTATGGCTACACCTTC
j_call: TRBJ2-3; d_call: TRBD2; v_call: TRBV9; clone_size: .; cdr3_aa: CASSPWGLGTSRTDTQYF; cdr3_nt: TGTGCCAGCAGCCCCTGGGGCCTCGGGACTAGCCGGACAGATACGCAGTATTTT
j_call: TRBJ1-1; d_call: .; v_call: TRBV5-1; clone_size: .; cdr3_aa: CASSLEVTGPEAFF; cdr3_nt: TGCGCCAGCAGCTTGGAAGTGACAGGCCCTGAAGCTTTCTTT
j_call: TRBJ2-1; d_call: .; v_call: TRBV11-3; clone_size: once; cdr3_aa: CASTRDSSNEQFF; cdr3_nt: TGTGCCAGCACGCGGGACTCCAGCAATGAGCAGTTCTTC
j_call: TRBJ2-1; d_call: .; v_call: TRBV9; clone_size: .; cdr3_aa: CASSAEGEQFF; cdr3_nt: TGTGCCAGCAGCGCGGAGGGAGAGCAGTTCTTC
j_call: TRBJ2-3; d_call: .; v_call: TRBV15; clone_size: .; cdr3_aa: CATSRRAGSSTDTQYF; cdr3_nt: TGTGCCACCAGCAGGCGAGCGGGTTCTAGCACAGATACGCAGTATTTT
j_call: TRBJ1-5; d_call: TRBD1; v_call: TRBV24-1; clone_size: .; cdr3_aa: CATSAGTGVSQPQHF; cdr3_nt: TGTGCCACCTCCGCCGGGACAGGGGTAAGTCAGCCCCAGCATTTT
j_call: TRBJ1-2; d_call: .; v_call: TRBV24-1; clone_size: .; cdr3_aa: CATSEDGLYGYTF; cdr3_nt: TGTGCCACCAGTGAGGACGGACTATATGGCTACACCTTC
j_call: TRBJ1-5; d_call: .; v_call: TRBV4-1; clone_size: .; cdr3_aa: CASSQENSGYQPQHF; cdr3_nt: TGCGCCAGCAGCCAAGAAAATTCGGGGTACCAGCCCCAGCATTTT
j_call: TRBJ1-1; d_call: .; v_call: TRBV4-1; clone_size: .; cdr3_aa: CASSQARDTGDTEAFF; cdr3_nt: TGCGCCAGCAGCCAAGCCCGGGACACGGGTGACACTGAAGCTTTCTTT
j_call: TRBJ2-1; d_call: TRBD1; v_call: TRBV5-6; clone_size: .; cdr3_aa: CASSLAGQGSYNEQFF; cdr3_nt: TGTGCCAGCAGCTTGGCCGGACAGGGATCCTACAATGAGCAGTTCTTC